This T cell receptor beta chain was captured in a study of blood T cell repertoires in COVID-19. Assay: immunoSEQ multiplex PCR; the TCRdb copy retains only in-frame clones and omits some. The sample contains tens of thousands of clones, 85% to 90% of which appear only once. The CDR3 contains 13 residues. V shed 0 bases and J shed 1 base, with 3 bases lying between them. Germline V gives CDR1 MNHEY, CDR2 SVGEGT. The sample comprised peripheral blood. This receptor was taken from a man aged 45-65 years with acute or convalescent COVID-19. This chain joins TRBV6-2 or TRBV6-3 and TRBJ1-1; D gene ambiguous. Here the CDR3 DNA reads TGTGCCAGCAGTTACTCCAAGAACACTGAAGCTTTCTTT. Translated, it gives CASSYSKNTEAFF.